The TCR beta chain under discussion was sequenced for a study of CD8 T cells in Susac syndrome (dated by TCRdb to between 2018 and 2020). Concerning the study at large: Of the Susac syndrome patients who were sequenced, about eight were in clinical remission while roughly six had clinically active disease. The clonality of the CD8+ T cell repertoire was compared across 12 healthy donors, 14 Susac syndrome patients and about 16 multiple sclerosis patients. The study used repertoire sequencing to test whether antigen drove CD8+ T cell activation and differentiation in Susac syndrome. Susac syndrome patients were therapy-naive, on corticosteroids (some also receiving IVIg), or on IVIg alone at blood withdrawal.

With regard to this clonotype: Which antigen it targets is not known. No qualities accompany the bases; no much larger clone lies one base away.

High-throughput TCR beta sequencing profiled peripheral blood CD8+ and CD4+ T cells from healthy donors, Susac syndrome patients and multiple sclerosis patients. The Susac syndrome patients fulfilled recently defined diagnostic criteria for definite or probable disease. CD8+ TEMRA cells were enriched by FACS, while bulk CD8+ and CD4+ T cells were purified by magnetic negative isolation. Blood was drawn into EDTA tubes, processed within 24 hours, and PBMCs were isolated by density gradient centrifugation. PBMCs intended for TCR sequencing were cryopreserved in liquid nitrogen and were subsequently thawed in a 37 degrees C water bath. A purity of at least 90% was achieved for sorted or isolated CD4+, CD8+ and CD8+ TEMRA cells. The research as a whole found: The TCR sequencing and HLA analysis was acknowledged to have included a relatively small number of individuals. Roughly 17 and five Susac-specific public clones were found in the total CD8+ and CD8+ TEMRA repertoires, respectively. Clonal expansion was observed in Susac syndrome CD8+ repertoires, with the highest expansion in CD8+ TEMRA cells and greater expansion in clinically active than in remitting patients.

RNA was extracted with the RNeasy kit and roughly 0.45 to 1 ug was reverse transcribed using random hexamers. The immunoSEQ multiplex PCR assay, covering 54 Vbeta and 13 Jbeta segments, was used to amplify TCR beta CDR3 regions. Bias from PCR amplification was corrected by using a synthetic template baseline for primer optimization and for computational correction. The authors processed their data as follows. Only productive sequences were kept, with reads annotated to V, D and J genes according to IMGT and analyzed in immunoSEQ Analyzer. Clonality was computed as one minus Shannon entropy normalized by log2 of the number of productive unique sequences. For each patient and control, public and private clones were evaluated within the 100 most prevalent clones. Clones were defined as Susac-specific if absent from the healthy and MS cohorts, from over a thousand published viral clones and from other ImmuneACCESS disease sequences. Using fastp trimming at Q25 and MiXCR clonotype assembly, TCRdb reanalyzed the public sequencing data and kept in-frame beta chains. Every CDR3 protein is listed once, alongside the most common genes and DNA of its rows. The V and J calls and clone size come from TCRdb's table, not from the authors' own analysis. A total of some 58,000 distinct CDR3 sequences appear in this sample, 95% of them only once. The leading ten clones occupy approximately 0.8% of the sample.

Specimen: CD8+ T cells from PBMCs. The TCR originated in a human donor with Susac syndrome.

CDR3 reads: CASSEDTGELFF. At the DNA level, the sequence is TGTGCCAGCAGTGAGGACACCGGGGAGCTGTTTTTT. The rearrangement joined TRBV2 to TRBJ2-2; the D gene cannot be resolved reliably. The CDR3 contains 12 residues, cysteine and phenylalanine counted. Only the CDR3 region is kept as DNA, spanning 36 bases read in frame from base 1. The germline V gene sets CDR1 to SNHLY and CDR2 to FYNNEI. V is pared back by 3 bases and J by 3 bases, with 2 bases lying between the germline termini.